The clone carrying this T cell receptor (beta chain) was observed at least ten times. The data belong to a study of identical twins. TCRdb recomputed calls from the 5' RACE reads with MiXCR, one row per CDR3 protein. The sample has hundreds of thousands of distinct CDR3 sequences, roughly 12% seen once; the top ten hold about 7%. This sample also belongs to another study, concerning yellow fever vaccine responses in identical twins.

The sequence was collected from a woman between 18 and 29 years old in good health. Sequencing used CD8+ T cells sorted from blood.

CDR3: CSVNSQGTYEQYF. The CDR3 DNA reads TGCAGCGTTAACAGCCAAGGCACCTACGAGCAGTACTTC. The V and J genes are TRBV29-1 and TRBJ2-7; D is unresolved. The CDR3 runs to 13 residues. CDR1 and CDR2 from the germline V gene are SQVTM and ANQGSEA. V was shortened by 5 bases and J by 2 bases, with 13 bases between the two germline ends.